These T cell receptor beta chains were read from a single sample in a study of T cell responses to AZD1222 COVID-19 vaccine. This table comes from immunoSEQ multiplex PCR, and its TCRdb copy is limited to in-frame clones, with some not included. The sample gives 150,000 to 200,000 clones, around 93% of which show up once; approximately 4.8% is in the top ten. Source: peripheral blood, taken on day 0 of AZD1222 vaccination. All receptors derive from an adult in good health. CDR3s include the opening cysteine and the closing phenylalanine or tryptophan. D genes are given only for firm matches. A row's size may be missing; if present it is once, few, many or a size class.

>TRBJ2-4|NA|TRBV28|NA
TGTGCCAGCAGTGGGACGGCAATCTCCATTCAGTACTTC
CASSGTAISIQYF
>TRBJ2-7|NA|TRBV5-1|TRBD1
TGCGCCAGCAGCTTGGGGCAGGGGGATTTCGAGCAGTACTTC
CASSLGQGDFEQYF
>TRBJ2-5|NA|TRBV12-5|NA
TGTGCTAGTGGTTTGGCGGGAGCGGAGACCCAGTACTTC
CASGLAGAETQYF
>TRBJ2-7|NA|TRBV7-9|NA
TGTGCCAGCAGCCTCGGGACGGCCTACGAGCAGTACTTC
CASSLGTAYEQYF
>TRBJ1-2|once|TRBV4-1|NA
TGCGCCAGCAGCCAAGCGGTTCCGAGGGTTAACTATGGCTACACCTTC
CASSQAVPRVNYGYTF
>TRBJ1-2|NA|TRBV6-5|NA
TGTGCCAGCCAGACCCGAAGGCAGAGATATGGCTACACCTTC
CASQTRRQRYGYTF
>TRBJ1-2|NA|TRBV29-1|NA
TGCAGCGTGGTTGGGCAGAACTATGGCTACACCTTC
CSVVGQNYGYTF
>TRBJ1-5|NA|TRBV29-1|TRBD1
TGCAGCGTTGCCGGGACAGGGAATCAGCCCCAGCATTTT
CSVAGTGNQPQHF
>TRBJ1-1|NA|TRBV4-2|NA
TGTGCCAGCAGTCTAAAGTGGGTTACAGGGAACACTGAAGCTTTCTTT
CASSLKWVTGNTEAFF
>TRBJ1-2|NA|TRBV15|NA
TGTGCCACCAGCACAGAAAGGGGAGCTAACTATGGCTACACCTTC
CATSTERGANYGYTF
>TRBJ1-2|NA|TRBV5-1|NA
TGCGCCAGCAGCTATGACTCCACCTATGGCTACACCTTC
CASSYDSTYGYTF
>TRBJ2-2|NA|TRBV7-2|TRBD1
TGTGCCAGCAGCTTCGGACAGGGGACGAGGGGCACCGGGGAGCTGTTTTTT
CASSFGQGTRGTGELFF
>TRBJ1-2|NA|TRBV28|NA
TGTGCCGTGGGGGGAGTTGGAGGCTACACCTTC
CAVGGVGGYTF
>TRBJ1-6|NA|TRBV4-1|NA
TGCGCCAGCAGCCCCCCGACGTGGCAGTCCAATTCACCCCTCCACTTT
CASSPPTWQSNSPLHF
>TRBJ2-2|NA|TRBV28|TRBD1
TGTGCCAGCATTCCCGGACAGGGAGTCACCGGGGAGCTGTTTTTT
CASIPGQGVTGELFF
>TRBJ2-1|NA|TRBV7-9|NA
TGTGCCAGCAATGAGCAGTTCTTC
CASNEQFF
>TRBJ2-5|NA|TRBV7-8|NA
TGTGCCAGCAGCTCACGAAGCGGCGAAGAGACCCAGTACTTC
CASSSRSGEETQYF
>TRBJ2-7|NA|TRBV11-2|TRBD2
TGTGCCAGCAGCCTCCACGTTAGCGGGAGGAACCACGAGCAGTACTTC
CASSLHVSGRNHEQYF
>TRBJ1-2|once|TRBV28|NA
TGTGCCAGCAGCGCAGGGTGGGATAACTATGGCTACACCTTC
CASSAGWDNYGYTF
>TRBJ1-1|NA|TRBV15|NA
TGTGCCACCGAAGCCCTGGGTGAAGCTTTCTTT
CATEALGEAFF
>TRBJ1-5|once|TRBV28|NA
TGTGCCAGAGGGGGTAGAGACAATCAGCCCCAGCATTTT
CARGGRDNQPQHF
>TRBJ2-5|NA|TRBV2|NA
TGTGCCAGCAGGGCGGGACTCGAACTCGTGGGCCAAGAGACCCAGTACTTC
CASRAGLELVGQETQYF
>TRBJ1-4|NA|TRBV18|NA
TGTGCCAGCTCCCTCCTCGCTAATGAAAAACTGTTTTTT
CASSLLANEKLFF
>TRBJ2-7|NA|TRBV10-3|NA
TGTGCCATCAGTGAGTCCATAGGGGCGGGGGAGCAGTACTTC
CAISESIGAGEQYF
>TRBJ1-5|NA|TRBV2|NA
TGTGCCAGCCGGCCCCCCTCGGACAGATCGAGGCCCCAGCATTTT
CASRPPSDRSRPQHF
>TRBJ2-7|NA|TRBV6-5|NA
TGTGCCAGCAGTTACGCGGGCGATTCGACGGTAAAGTACTTC
CASSYAGDSTVKYF
>TRBJ2-3|NA|TRBV30|NA
TGTGCCTGGAGTCTAGGGCGGGCTCCCACAGATACGCAGTATTTT
CAWSLGRAPTDTQYF
>TRBJ2-3|once|TRBV7-8|NA
TGTGCCAGCAACGCGTTACAGGGCTCCACAGATACGCAGTATTTT
CASNALQGSTDTQYF
>TRBJ1-1|NA|TRBV11-3|NA
TGTGCCAGCAGCCTGGGAGCGAAGAACACTGAAGCTTTCTTT
CASSLGAKNTEAFF
>TRBJ1-5|NA|TRBV15|TRBD1
TGTGCCACCAGCAGAGATAGAGGGGGCGGGCAGCCCCAGCATTTT
CATSRDRGGGQPQHF
>TRBJ1-1|NA|TRBV6-5|NA
TGTGCCAGCTGGGGCCAAACGGGGACTGAAGCTTTCTTT
CASWGQTGTEAFF
>TRBJ1-2|NA|TRBV7-8|NA
TGTGCCAGCAGCTTAGGGGGTACCTATGGCTACACCTTC
CASSLGGTYGYTF
>TRBJ2-1|NA|TRBV20-1|NA
TGCAGTGCTAGTATAGATGAGCAGTTCTTC
CSASIDEQFF
>TRBJ2-7|NA|TRBV12-3/TRBV12-4|NA
TGTGCCAGCAGTTTCGTTGACGAGCAGTACTTC
CASSFVDEQYF
>TRBJ2-7|NA|TRBV5-1|TRBD1
TGCGCCAGCAGCGCTCCGGGGACAGGGTCCTACGAGCAGTACTTC
CASSAPGTGSYEQYF